Below, 25 T cell receptor beta chains from the same sample are listed, as sequenced in a study of CD8+CD57+ T cells in acquired aplastic anemia. Genomic DNA served as template for TCR beta VDJ and CDR3 profiling. MiXCR was run by TCRdb on the reads, yielding one entry per CDR3 protein. The sample carries 130,000 or so distinct CDR3 sequences, around two fifths recorded once. Sequences were obtained from sorted CD4+, CD8+, or CD8+CD57+ T cells (not recorded which) from PBMCs. The receptors come from a human donor in good health, serving as a control.

The chain couples TRBV7-2 to TRBJ1-1; no clear D. The CDR3 length is 15 residues. Trimming removed 2 bases at V and 4 bases at J, with 14 bases between. Germline assignment: CDR1 SGHTA and CDR2 FQGNSA. The CDR3 bases are TGTGCCAGCAGCTTAACCAGGTCACGAATCACTGAAGCTTTCTTT. This gives the protein CASSLTRSRITEAFF. Complete variable domain (other parts from reference TRBV7-2 and TRBJ1-1): GAGVSQSPSNKVTEKGKDVELRCDPISGHTALYWYRQSLGQGLEFLIYFQGNSAPDKSGLPSDRFSAERTGGSVSTLTIQRTQQEDSAVYLCASSLTRSRITEAFFGQGTRLTVV.

CDR3 amino acids: CATSDSGSPHNEQFF. The CDR3 DNA is TGTGCCACCAGTGATAGCGGGAGCCCCCACAATGAGCAGTTCTTC. The chain uses TRBV24-1 and TRBJ2-1, with 8 bases that match TRBD2. V lost 3 bases to trimming and J lost 5 bases; unmatched junction nucleotides: 5. Germline loops: CDR1 KGHDR, CDR2 SFDVKD. The CDR3 loop spans 15 amino acids.

V and J are TRBV19 and TRBJ2-3; possible D gene TRBD2, 5 bases. This CDR3 contains 14 residues. Deletions cut 5 bases from V and 4 bases from J, with 13 bases between. Germline-derived CDR1 and CDR2 are LNHDA and SQIVND (reference sequence). The CDR3 DNA follows: TGTGCCAGTAGTTTCGGACTTCCCCCAGATACGCAGTATTTT. Its translation: CASSFGLPPDTQYF.

V and J are TRBV29-1 and TRBJ2-7; the D gene is possibly TRBD1 (5 bases). The length of the CDR3 is 11 residues. V was shortened by 3 bases and J by 4 bases, with 7 bases between the two germline ends. The germline gives CDR1 SQVTM, CDR2 ANQGSEA. This CDR3 is CSVDDSYEQYF. CDR3 in DNA: TGCAGCGTTGACGACAGTTACGAGCAGTACTTC.

Here the CDR3 DNA reads TGTGCCAGCAGCTCACCAGGGGACATAGTTAATGAAAAACTGTTTTTT. Translated: CASSSPGDIVNEKLFF. The V and J genes are TRBV11-2 and TRBJ1-4, with D possibly being TRBD1 (6 bases). CDR3 size: 16 residues. Trimming left V 4 bases short and J 4 bases short, with 16 bases between. From germline, CDR1 is SGHAT and CDR2 FQNNGV.

This clonotype was seen many times. The chain is built from TRBV20-1 and TRBJ2-3; possibly TRBD1 for D (5 bases). Germline assignment: CDR1 DFQATT and CDR2 SNEGSKA (reference sequence). The CDR3 runs 19 residues. V was pared by 2 bases and J by 2 bases, with 26 bases between. For the CDR3, the DNA is TGCAGTGCTAGACTGATAGGACAACGAACGCTTTTACTCACAGATACGCAGTATTTT. It encodes CSARLIGQRTLLLTDTQYF.

The chain carries TRBV20-1 and TRBJ2-1; 11 positions match TRBD1. Trimming took 3 bases from V and 8 from J; bases not matched to a gene: 3. CDR1 is DFQATT and CDR2 is SNEGSKA in the germline V gene (reference sequence). The CDR3 runs 13 residues. In DNA, the CDR3 is TGCAGTGCTAGCCGGGACAGGGGGGATGAGCAGTTCTTC. Its translation: CSASRDRGDEQFF.

The V and J genes are TRBV9 and TRBJ1-2, with unresolved D. The germline V gene encodes CDR1 SGDLS and CDR2 YYNGEE. The V and J ends lost 0 bases and 5 bases respectively, with 8 bases between them. This CDR3 spans 13 amino acids. CDR3 DNA: TGTGCCAGCAGCGTAGCTACCCAATATGGCTACACCTTC. It translates to CASSVATQYGYTF.

This clonotype was seen once. V is TRBV7-9 and J is TRBJ1-1; 10 positions agree with TRBD1. Germline CDR1 SEHNR, CDR2 FQNEAQ (reference sequence). Unmatched junction bases numbered 7, after V lost 5 bases and J lost 4 bases. The CDR3 consists of 15 residues. CDR3 amino acids: CASSPRDRGSTEAFF. The DNA for the CDR3 is TGTGCCAGCAGCCCCCGGGACAGGGGAAGCACTGAAGCTTTCTTT. The entire variable domain, with the rest obtained from reference TRBV7-9 and TRBJ1-1, is as follows: DTGVSQNPRHKITKRGQNVTFRCDPISEHNRLYWYRQTLGQGPEFLTYFQNEAQLEKSRLLSDRFSAERPKGSFSTLEIQRTEQGDSAMYLCASSPRDRGSTEAFFGQGTRLTVV.

The chain links TRBV7-9 to TRBJ2-1, with D unresolved. Trimming took off 7 bases at V and 5 bases at J, with 9 bases between the two ends. Germline V gives CDR1 SEHNR, CDR2 FQNEAQ (reference sequence). The CDR3 runs 12 residues. The CDR3 DNA reads as TGTGCCAGCATGCAGGCGAACAATGAGCAGTTCTTC. Translation: CASMQANNEQFF. The full variable domain, its missing parts supplied by reference TRBV7-9 and TRBJ2-1, is DTGVSQNPRHKITKRGQNVTFRCDPISEHNRLYWYRQTLGQGPEFLTYFQNEAQLEKSRLLSDRFSAERPKGSFSTLEIQRTEQGDSAMYLCASMQANNEQFFGPGTRLTVL.

This clonotype appeared many times. The chain uses TRBV19 and TRBJ2-3, with 9 bases aligning to TRBD2. V was pared by 6 bases and J by 0 bases, with 4 bases of the junction left unmatched. This CDR3 region has 15 residues. The V gene's germline CDR1 is LNHDA and CDR2 SQIVND (reference sequence). Here the CDR3 reads CASRVAGVSTDTQYF. DNA for the CDR3: TGTGCCAGTAGGGTAGCGGGAGTTAGCACAGATACGCAGTATTTT. Using reference TRBV19 and TRBJ2-3 for the parts outside the CDR3, the full variable domain is DGGITQSPKYLFRKEGQNVTLSCEQNLNHDAMYWYRQDPGQGLRLIYYSQIVNDFQKGDIAEGYSVSREKKESFPLTVTSAQKNPTAFYLCASRVAGVSTDTQYFGPGTRLTVL.

This clonotype appeared many times. The rearrangement uses TRBV19 and TRBJ2-5, with TRBD1 matching over 7 bases. J lost 1 base, V lost 6 bases, and 5 bases had no gene match. The germline CDR1 and CDR2 sequences are LNHDA and SQIVND (reference sequence). CDR3 length: 14 residues. This chain's CDR3 is CASRKTGVQETQYF. In nucleotides, the CDR3 is TGTGCCAGTAGGAAAACAGGGGTCCAAGAGACCCAGTACTTC.

This clonotype was counted many times. The chain combines TRBV20-1 with TRBJ2-4; D not resolved. This CDR3 has 15 amino acids. With 3 bases removed from V and 0 bases from J, the gap between germline ends came to 12 bases. Germline V lookup: CDR1 DFQATT, CDR2 SNEGSKA (reference sequence). The CDR3 nucleotides are TGCAGTGCTAGTTCCCATATACTAGCCAAAAACATTCAGTACTTC. Residues: CSASSHILAKNIQYF.

This clonotype was counted ten times or more. The chain carries TRBV19 and TRBJ2-6, with 7 bases that match TRBD2. CDR1 and CDR2 (germline): LNHDA, SQIVND (reference sequence). V was clipped by 11 bases and J by 7 bases; unmatched bases: 11. This CDR3 region has 14 residues. The CDR3 bases are TGTGCCGGGGGGGACGGCCGGCGAGCCAACGTCCTGACTTTC. Translation gives CAGGDGRRANVLTF.

This clonotype came up once. V gene TRBV11-2 combines with J gene TRBJ2-6; D gene ambiguous. V lost 5 bases to trimming and J lost 0 bases, with 14 bases between them. Germline CDR1 is SGHAT and CDR2 is FQNNGV. CDR3 size: 17 residues. DNA for the CDR3: TGTGCCAGCAGCCGGCCCGGGCTGTGCTCTGGGGCCAACGTCCTGACTTTC. Translating gives CASSRPGLCSGANVLTF. Complete variable domain (other parts from reference TRBV11-2 and TRBJ2-6): EAGVAQSPRYKIIEKRQSVAFWCNPISGHATLYWYQQILGQGPKLLIQFQNNGVVDDSQLPKDRFSAERLKGVDSTLKIQPAKLEDSAVYLCASSRPGLCSGANVLTFGAGSRLTVL.

This chain connects TRBV4-2 to TRBJ1-4, with D uncertain. This CDR3 has 15 residues. CDR1 is LGHNA and CDR2 is YNFKEQ in the germline V gene. Trimming removed 0 bases from V and 4 bases from J, with 9 bases in between. The CDR3 sequence: CASSQDLRGNEKLFF. DNA of the CDR3: TGTGCCAGCAGCCAAGATTTGCGGGGTAATGAAAAACTGTTTTTT.

This clonotype was picked up many times. This chain uses TRBV9 with TRBJ1-1; D gene unclear. Deletions cut 1 base from V and 5 bases from J, with 15 bases between. Germline values: CDR1 SGDLS, CDR2 YYNGEE. The CDR3 is 15 residues long. In DNA, the CDR3 is TGTGCCAGCAGCGTATTCGCCGGCCCCTCGACTGAAGCTTTCTTT. Its protein product is CASSVFAGPSTEAFF.

Written as DNA, the CDR3 is TGTGCCAGCAGCTTAACTAGACAGGGAGTCGTGAACACTGAAGCTTTCTTT. It specifies CASSLTRQGVVNTEAFF. The genes are TRBV7-8 and TRBJ1-1, with TRBD1 identical over 7 bases. Germline assignment: CDR1 SGHVS and CDR2 FQNEAQ. With V trimmed by 2 bases and J by 0 bases, 9 bases remained unmatched. The CDR3 is 17 amino acids.

This clonotype showed up many times. The CDR3 loop is CASSPGTGSSNYGYTF. The CDR3 coding sequence is TGTGCCAGCAGTCCCGGGACAGGGTCGTCTAACTATGGCTACACCTTC. This rearrangement joins TRBV7-9 to TRBJ1-2; 9 bases are shared with TRBD1. V was pared by 6 bases and J by 0 bases, with 8 bases of the junction left unmatched. The germline V gene encodes CDR1 SEHNR and CDR2 FQNEAQ (reference sequence). This CDR3 spans 16 amino acids.

There are a few counts of this clonotype. This could be a read error, since a much larger clone is one nucleotide away. The V and J genes are TRBV12-3 or TRBV12-4 and TRBJ1-6; tentatively, D is TRBD1 (5 bases). The CDR3 consists of 15 residues. CDR3 nucleotides: TGTGTCAGCAGGACGCGAGGGACGCATAATTCACCCCTCCACTTT. As protein: CVSRTRGTHNSPLHF.

This clonotype was counted many times. The chain is built from TRBV5-1 and TRBJ2-1, with a weak D call TRBD2 (5 bases). The CDR3 consists of 16 residues. V lost 1 base to trimming and J lost 2 bases, with 13 bases between them. Germline V gene sequence: CDR1 SGHRS, CDR2 YFSETQ. CDR3 nucleotides: TGCGCCAGCAGCTTGAGAGCGGAAACCACCTACAATGAGCAGTTCTTC. Translation gives CASSLRAETTYNEQFF. The entire variable domain, with the rest obtained from reference TRBV5-1 and TRBJ2-1, is as follows: KAGVTQTPRYLIKTRGQQVTLSCSPISGHRSVSWYQQTPGQGLQFLFEYFSETQRNKGNFPGRFSGRQFSNSRSEMNVSTLELGDSALYLCASSLRAETTYNEQFFGPGTRLTVL.

In this sample, this clonotype turned up many times. DNA of the CDR3: TGTGCCAGCAGCTTAGGAACGCACCGTAACACCGGGGAGCTGTTTTTT. Translating it yields CASSLGTHRNTGELFF. The chain links TRBV7-2 to TRBJ2-2, with D hard to call. The CDR3 length is 16 residues. From germline, CDR1 is SGHTA and CDR2 FQGNSA. Between the trimmed V and J ends, which lost 1 base and 2 bases, there was a span of 11 bases.

The chain has TRBV10-3 and TRBJ2-3; D might be TRBD1 or TRBD2, each matching 5 bases. V was clipped by 2 bases and J by 0 bases, with 9 bases between them. From germline, CDR1 is ENHRY and CDR2 SYGVKD. The CDR3 extends over 15 amino acids. The DNA for the CDR3 is TGTGCCATCAGTGAGACCGGGACCAGCACAGATACGCAGTATTTT. Translated, it gives CAISETGTSTDTQYF.

This clonotype has ten or more counts. V gene TRBV11-1 combines with J gene TRBJ2-2; D uncertain. The CDR3 length is 13 residues. Per germline, CDR1 SGHAT and CDR2 FQDESV (reference sequence). The V end was cut by 1 base, the J end by 5 bases, with 5 bases between. CDR3 amino acids: CASSLVTTGELFF. DNA for the CDR3: TGTGCCAGCAGCTTAGTAACAACCGGGGAGCTGTTTTTT.

This clonotype has ten or more counts. V is TRBV27 and J is TRBJ2-3; possible D gene TRBD2, 6 bases. Germline V gene data show CDR1 as MNHEY and CDR2 as SMNVEV (reference sequence). V lost 3 bases, J lost 2 bases, and 9 bases lay in between. The CDR3 sequence is 14 residues long. The CDR3 region has the DNA TGTGCCAGCAGTTTCCGGGACTCCACAGATACGCAGTATTTT. Its protein product is CASSFRDSTDTQYF.